The sample holds a few counts of the clone carrying this TCR beta chain. Its specificity is unknown. Antigen-specific CD4+ T cell clonotypes were called by their expansion after viral peptide-pool culture in ViraFEST. A 10-day culture period preceded the isolation of CD4+ T cells. PCR confirmed that the person was infected with SARS-CoV-2 between March and December 2020. In culture with 9.5 to 10 IU/ml IL-2 and 8 to 10 ug/ml peptides, PBMC were grown at a few million per well. The data are from a study of vaccination effects on CD4 cells after COVID-19. TCRdb keeps only in-frame clones here, not all; method: immunoSEQ multiplex PCR. The table includes some 40,000 clones, about 78% detected once. There are 15 residues in the CDR3. The trim removed 4 bases at V and 0 bases at J, leaving 5 bases unmatched. Germline CDR1 and CDR2: LGHNA and YNFKEQ.

This sequence joins TRBV4-2 and TRBJ1-1; 7 bases are a match to TRBD1. The sequencing used CD4+ T cells from PBMCs cultured with HCoV-NL63 spike peptides, collected before COVID-19 vaccination. The sequence came from a human donor who had a prior SARS-CoV-2 infection. The CDR3 DNA is TGTGCCAGCAGCCGCCAACAGGGGTTGAACACTGAAGCTTTCTTT. Translation: CASSRQQGLNTEAFF.